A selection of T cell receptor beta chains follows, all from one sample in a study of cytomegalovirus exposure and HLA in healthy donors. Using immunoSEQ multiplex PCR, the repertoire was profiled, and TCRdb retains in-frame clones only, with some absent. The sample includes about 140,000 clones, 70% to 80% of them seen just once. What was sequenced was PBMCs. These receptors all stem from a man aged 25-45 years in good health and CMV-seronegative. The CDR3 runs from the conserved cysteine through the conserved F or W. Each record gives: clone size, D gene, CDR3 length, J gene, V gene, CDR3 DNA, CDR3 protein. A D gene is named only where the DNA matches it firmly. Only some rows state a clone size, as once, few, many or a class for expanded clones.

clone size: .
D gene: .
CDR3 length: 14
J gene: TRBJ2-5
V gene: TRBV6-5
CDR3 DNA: TGTGCCAGCAGTTACTCAGAATTGAGAGAGACCCAGTACTTC
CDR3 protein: CASSYSELRETQYF

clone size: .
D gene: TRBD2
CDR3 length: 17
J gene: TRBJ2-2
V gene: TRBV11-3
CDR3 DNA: TGTGCCAGCAGCTTAGGGGGGACTAGCGGCAACACCGGGGAGCTGTTTTTT
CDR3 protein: CASSLGGTSGNTGELFF

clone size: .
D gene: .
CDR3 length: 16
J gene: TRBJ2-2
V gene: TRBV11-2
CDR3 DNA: TGTGCCAGCAGCCCGACTACGGGGATGAACACCGGGGAGCTGTTTTTT
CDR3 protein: CASSPTTGMNTGELFF

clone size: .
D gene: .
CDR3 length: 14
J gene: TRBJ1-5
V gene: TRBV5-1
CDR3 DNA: TGCGCCAGCAGCTTGGATCCGTCCAATCAGCCCCAGCATTTT
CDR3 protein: CASSLDPSNQPQHF

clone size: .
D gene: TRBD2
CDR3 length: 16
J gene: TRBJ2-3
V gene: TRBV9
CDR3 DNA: TGTGCCAGCAGCGTGACGAGGACTAGCAAGACAGATACGCAGTATTTT
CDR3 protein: CASSVTRTSKTDTQYF

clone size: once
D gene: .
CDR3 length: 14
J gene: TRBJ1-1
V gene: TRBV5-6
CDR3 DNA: TGTGCCAGCAGCCCCACAGGGATTTTCACTGAAGCTTTCTTT
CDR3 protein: CASSPTGIFTEAFF

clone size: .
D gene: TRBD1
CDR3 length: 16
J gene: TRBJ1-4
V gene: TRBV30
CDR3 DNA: TGTGCCTGGAGTGCCACCTTCGGGACAGGGAATGAAAAACTGTTTTTT
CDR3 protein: CAWSATFGTGNEKLFF

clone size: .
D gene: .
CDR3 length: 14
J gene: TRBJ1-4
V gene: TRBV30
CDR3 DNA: TGTGCCTGGAGTGTAGGGGTAGTGAATGAAAAACTGTTTTTT
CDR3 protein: CAWSVGVVNEKLFF

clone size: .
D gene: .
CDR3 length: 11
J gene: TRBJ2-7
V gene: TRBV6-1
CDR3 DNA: TGTGCCATAGACAGTTACTACGAGCAGTACTTC
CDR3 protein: CAIDSYYEQYF

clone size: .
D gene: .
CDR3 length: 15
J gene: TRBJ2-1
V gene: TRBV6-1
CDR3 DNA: TGTGCCAGCAGGGGGCCAAGGACATGGTACAATGAGCAGTTCTTC
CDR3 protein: CASRGPRTWYNEQFF

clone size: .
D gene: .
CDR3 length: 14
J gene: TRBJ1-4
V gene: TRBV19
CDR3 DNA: TGTGCCAGTAGTAGCGCGCCAACTAATGAAAAACTGTTTTTT
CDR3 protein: CASSSAPTNEKLFF

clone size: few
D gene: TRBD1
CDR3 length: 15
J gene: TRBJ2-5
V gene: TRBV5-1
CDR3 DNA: TGCGCCAGCAGCCCGCGACAGGGGGAGGAAGAGACCCAGTACTTC
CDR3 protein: CASSPRQGEEETQYF

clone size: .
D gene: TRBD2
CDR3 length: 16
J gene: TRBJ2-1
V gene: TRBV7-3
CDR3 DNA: TGTGCCAGCAGCTTACTAGCGGGAGGCTTGGTCAATGAGCAGTTCTTC
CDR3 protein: CASSLLAGGLVNEQFF

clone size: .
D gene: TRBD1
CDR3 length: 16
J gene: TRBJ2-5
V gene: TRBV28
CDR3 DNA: TGTGCCAGCGGCCATTTGGCTAACTACAGGGGTCAGACCCAGTACTTC
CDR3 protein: CASGHLANYRGQTQYF

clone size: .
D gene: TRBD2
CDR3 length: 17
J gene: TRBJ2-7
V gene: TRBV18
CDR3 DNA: TGTGCCAGCTCACCAGCGGGACTAGCGGGAGGAACGAGCGAGCAGTACTTC
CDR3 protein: CASSPAGLAGGTSEQYF